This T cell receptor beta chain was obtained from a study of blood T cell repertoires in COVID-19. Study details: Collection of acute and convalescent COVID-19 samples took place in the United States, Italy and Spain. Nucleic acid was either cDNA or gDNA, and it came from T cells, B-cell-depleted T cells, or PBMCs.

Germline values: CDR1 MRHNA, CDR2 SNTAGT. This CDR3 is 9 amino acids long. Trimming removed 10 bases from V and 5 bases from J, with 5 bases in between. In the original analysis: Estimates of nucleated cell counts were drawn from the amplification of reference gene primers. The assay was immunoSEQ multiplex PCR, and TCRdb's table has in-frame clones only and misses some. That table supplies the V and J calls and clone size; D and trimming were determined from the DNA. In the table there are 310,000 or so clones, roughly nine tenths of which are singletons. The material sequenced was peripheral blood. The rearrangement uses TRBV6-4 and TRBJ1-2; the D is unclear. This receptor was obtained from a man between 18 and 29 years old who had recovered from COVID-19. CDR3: CATPYGYTF. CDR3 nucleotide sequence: TGTGCCACCCCGTATGGCTACACCTTC.